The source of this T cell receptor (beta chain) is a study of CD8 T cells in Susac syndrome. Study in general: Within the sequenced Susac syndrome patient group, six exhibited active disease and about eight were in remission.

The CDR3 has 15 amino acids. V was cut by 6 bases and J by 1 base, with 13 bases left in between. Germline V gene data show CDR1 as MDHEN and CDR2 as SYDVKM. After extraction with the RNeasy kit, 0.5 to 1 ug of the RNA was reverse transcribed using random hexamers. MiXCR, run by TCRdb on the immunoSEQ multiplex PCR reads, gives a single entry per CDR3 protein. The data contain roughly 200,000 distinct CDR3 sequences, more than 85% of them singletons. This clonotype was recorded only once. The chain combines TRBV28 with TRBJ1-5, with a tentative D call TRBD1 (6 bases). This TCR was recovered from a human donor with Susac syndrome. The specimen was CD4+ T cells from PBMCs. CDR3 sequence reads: CASSIPGQSNQPQHF. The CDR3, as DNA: TGTGCCAGCAGCATCCCGGGACAAAGCAATCAGCCCCAGCATTTT.